This T cell receptor (beta chain) appears in the sequencing data of a study of blood T cell repertoires in COVID-19. Overall study: Nucleic acid was either cDNA or gDNA, and it came from T cells, B-cell-depleted T cells, or PBMCs.

A Seattle source enrolled patients during active infection and followed them longitudinally. In the study's own analysis: Nucleated cell number was recorded as an estimate derived from reference gene primer amplification. Some clones are missing from TCRdb's copy, which holds only in-frame ones; the method was immunoSEQ multiplex PCR. That table supplies the V and J calls and clone size; D and trimming were determined from the DNA. The sample contains over 250,000 clones, roughly 80% of which appear only once. Sequenced material: peripheral blood. This clonotype originated in a human donor with COVID-19, enrolled during active disease. The donor label of this sample is uncertain.

CDR3 bases: TGCGCCAGCAGCTTGTCGTTCTCGAATGAGCAGTTCTTC. This encodes CASSLSFSNEQFF. The chain carries TRBV5-1 and TRBJ2-1, with D uncertain. Germline V gene data show CDR1 as SGHRS and CDR2 as YFSETQ. This CDR3 comprises 13 residues. Trimming removed 1 base at V and 7 bases at J, with 9 bases between.